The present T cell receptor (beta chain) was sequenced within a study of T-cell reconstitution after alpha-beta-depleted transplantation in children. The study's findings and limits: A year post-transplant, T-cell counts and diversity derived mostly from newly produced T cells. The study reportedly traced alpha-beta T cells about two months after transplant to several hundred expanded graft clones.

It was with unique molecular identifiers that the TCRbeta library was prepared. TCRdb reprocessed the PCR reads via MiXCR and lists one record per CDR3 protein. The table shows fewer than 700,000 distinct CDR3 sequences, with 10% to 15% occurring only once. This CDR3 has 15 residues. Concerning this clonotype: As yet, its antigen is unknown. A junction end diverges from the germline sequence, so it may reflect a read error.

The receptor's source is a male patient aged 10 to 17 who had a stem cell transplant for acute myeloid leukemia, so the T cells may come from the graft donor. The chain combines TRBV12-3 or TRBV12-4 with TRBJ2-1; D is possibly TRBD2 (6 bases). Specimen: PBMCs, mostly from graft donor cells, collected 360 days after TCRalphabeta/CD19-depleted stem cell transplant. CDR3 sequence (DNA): TGTGCCAGCAGTTTAGGTCTAGCGTCCTACGATGAGCAGTTCTTC. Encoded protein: CASSLGLASYDEQFF.